This is a list of T cell receptor beta chains from one sample in a study of blood T cell repertoires in COVID-19. This table comes from immunoSEQ multiplex PCR, and its TCRdb copy is limited to in-frame clones, with some not included. The sample shows about 130,000 clones, around 82% of them seen only once. The sequenced material came from peripheral blood. The source of these receptors is a woman younger than 45 who had recovered from COVID-19. The CDR3 runs from the conserved cysteine through the conserved F or W. D genes are given only for firm matches. Part of the rows lack a size; the others show once, few, many or a class for expanded clones.

TRBV4-1	TRBJ2-1	TRBD2	few	CASSQDRPSGGNNEQFF	TGCGCCAGCAGCCAAGATCGGCCTAGCGGGGGCAACAATGAGCAGTTCTTC
TRBV10-1	TRBJ2-5	TRBD2	.	CASSPQQRESETQYF	TGCGCCAGCAGCCCCCAGCAGCGGGAGTCGGAGACCCAGTACTTC
TRBV5-1	TRBJ2-4	.	.	CASSFAPDGGIQYF	TGCGCCAGCAGCTTCGCCCCTGATGGAGGTATTCAGTACTTC
TRBV19	TRBJ2-5	.	.	CASSIDGGQETQYF	TGTGCCAGTAGTATAGATGGCGGTCAAGAGACCCAGTACTTC
TRBV11-2	TRBJ2-7	.	.	CASSLDRYEQYF	TGTGCCAGCAGCTTAGACCGTTACGAGCAGTACTTC
TRBV3-1/TRBV3-2	TRBJ2-2	.	.	CASSQAKSTGELFF	TGTGCCAGCAGCCAAGCCAAGAGCACCGGGGAGCTGTTTTTT
TRBV10-3	TRBJ1-2	.	.	CAISGSGGGYGYTF	TGTGCCATCAGTGGGTCGGGAGGTGGCTATGGCTACACCTTC
TRBV9	TRBJ2-1	TRBD1	.	CASSTHRDSLFNEQFF	TGTGCCAGCAGCACCCACCGGGACAGCCTCTTCAATGAGCAGTTCTTC
TRBV7-3	TRBJ2-7	TRBD2	.	CASSILSGEPSYEQYF	TGTGCCAGCAGCATCCTGAGCGGGGAGCCTTCCTACGAGCAGTACTTC
TRBV7-8	TRBJ2-1	.	once	CASSPSYNEQFF	TGTGCCAGCAGCCCTTCTTACAATGAGCAGTTCTTC
TRBV3-1/TRBV3-2	TRBJ1-5	.	few	CASSQNRVQQPQHF	TGTGCCAGCAGCCAGAACAGGGTGCAACAGCCCCAGCATTTT
TRBV6-5	TRBJ2-7	TRBD1	.	CASSVRTGNPYEQYF	TGTGCCAGCAGCGTACGGACAGGGAACCCCTACGAGCAGTACTTC
TRBV24-1	TRBJ2-3	TRBD2	.	CATKRTKREGPGVTDTQYF	TGTGCCACCAAGAGGACTAAGCGGGAGGGCCCGGGGGTGACAGATACGCAGTATTTT
TRBV3-1/TRBV3-2	TRBJ1-6	.	.	CASTLGVGGDSPLHF	TGTGCCAGCACCCTGGGAGTAGGTGGGGATTCACCCCTCCACTTT
TRBV2	TRBJ1-6	.	.	CASRSGTTNSPLHF	TGTGCCAGCAGATCCGGGACAACTAATTCACCCCTCCACTTT
TRBV10-3	TRBJ1-1	TRBD1	.	CAIARTGATDTEAFF	TGTGCCATCGCACGGACAGGGGCGACGGACACTGAAGCTTTCTTT
TRBV7-9	TRBJ1-4	.	.	CASSPTGAFQNEKLFF	TGTGCCAGCAGCCCCACCGGAGCCTTCCAGAATGAAAAACTGTTTTTT
TRBV6-5	TRBJ2-3	.	.	CASSQLAGNTDTQYF	TGTGCCAGCAGTCAACTCGCGGGCAACACAGATACGCAGTATTTT
TRBV5-1	TRBJ2-7	.	.	CASSFRGWFEQYF	TGCGCCAGCAGCTTTAGGGGTTGGTTCGAGCAGTACTTC
TRBV29-1	TRBJ2-2	TRBD1	.	CSVTGLTGELFF	TGCAGCGTGACAGGGCTAACCGGGGAGCTGTTTTTT
TRBV6-6	TRBJ1-1	.	once	CASSALTENTEAFF	TGTGCCAGCAGTGCCCTGACAGAGAACACTGAAGCTTTCTTT
TRBV4-1	TRBJ2-3	.	.	CASSPEDIGTDTQYF	TGCGCCAGCAGCCCTGAAGACATCGGCACAGATACGCAGTATTTT
TRBV6-6	TRBJ2-1	.	few	CASSSSQTSSYNEQFF	TGTGCCAGCAGTTCCTCACAGACTAGCTCCTACAATGAGCAGTTCTTC
TRBV19	TRBJ1-5	.	.	CASRRYQGGNQPQHF	TGTGCCAGTAGGAGATACCAGGGCGGCAATCAGCCCCAGCATTTT
TRBV18	TRBJ1-1	.	many	CASSPGPGGSEAFF	TGTGCCAGCTCACCGGGTCCGGGGGGAAGTGAAGCTTTCTTT
TRBV7-8	TRBJ1-6	.	many	CASSLGGFYSPLHF	TGTGCCAGCAGCTTGGGGGGTTTTTATTCACCCCTCCACTTT
TRBV5-6	TRBJ2-1	.	.	CASSLYGGEQFF	TGTGCCAGCAGCTTATACGGAGGTGAGCAGTTCTTC
TRBV18	TRBJ1-1	TRBD1	.	CASSQTTGADTEAFF	TGTGCCAGCTCACAGACGACAGGGGCGGACACTGAAGCTTTCTTT
TRBV18	TRBJ2-7	.	.	CASSLEGAYEQYF	TGTGCCAGCTCACTCGAGGGGGCCTACGAGCAGTACTTC
TRBV10-1	TRBJ2-2	.	.	CARCGAVLHTGELFF	TGCGCCAGGTGTGGGGCAGTGCTGCACACCGGGGAGCTGTTTTTT
TRBV10-3	TRBJ1-1	.	few	CAISESTGRTEAFF	TGTGCCATCAGTGAGTCGACAGGCCGCACTGAAGCTTTCTTT
TRBV19	TRBJ1-6	TRBD1	.	CASTDRGAYNSPLHF	TGTGCCAGTACCGACAGGGGAGCCTATAATTCACCCCTCCACTTT
TRBV25-1	TRBJ1-2	.	.	CASSYLDPSPYGYTF	TGTGCCAGCAGCTACCTAGACCCTTCGCCCTATGGCTACACCTTC
TRBV27	TRBJ2-6	TRBD1	.	CASSSAWTGGANVLTF	TGTGCCAGCAGTTCAGCCTGGACAGGAGGGGCCAACGTCCTGACTTTC
TRBV30	TRBJ2-3	.	.	CAWSPKTSSTDTQYF	TGTGCCTGGAGTCCTAAGACTTCTAGCACAGATACGCAGTATTTT
TRBV5-5	TRBJ2-7	TRBD2	.	CASSLTSGVSYEQYF	TGTGCCAGCAGCTTGACTAGCGGGGTCTCCTACGAGCAGTACTTC
TRBV27	TRBJ2-5	TRBD2	.	CASSPGLAGGQETQYF	TGTGCCAGCAGTCCAGGACTAGCGGGGGGCCAAGAGACCCAGTACTTC
TRBV11-2	TRBJ2-1	TRBD2	once	CASSLTSGSNEQFF	TGTGCCAGCAGCTTAACTAGCGGGAGCAATGAGCAGTTCTTC
TRBV5-1	TRBJ1-6	.	.	CASSFRGAGDSPLHF	TGCGCCAGCAGCTTCCGAGGGGCAGGGGATTCACCCCTCCACTTT
TRBV2	TRBJ2-7	.	.	CASRLGGGRRENYEQYF	TGTGCCAGCAGGCTTGGAGGTGGAAGGAGGGAAAACTACGAGCAGTACTTC
TRBV27	TRBJ1-6	.	.	CASSGGGLNSPLHF	TGTGCCAGCAGTGGGGGGGGTCTAAATTCACCCCTCCACTTT